This entry concerns a single T cell receptor beta chain. Different DNA sequences within this sample yield the same CDR3. This table comes from immunoSEQ multiplex PCR, and its TCRdb copy is limited to in-frame clones, with some not included. The table includes about 110,000 clones, 88% detected once. The source of the sample is a study of control samples from healthy donors and cancer patients. Sequencing used PBMCs. This sequence was found in a woman aged 55-70 years with lung cancer.

The CDR3 nucleotides are TGTGCCACCAGCAGAGCAAGGGGAAACACCGGGGAGCTGTTTTTT. Translating gives CATSRARGNTGELFF. The V call is TRBV15, the J call TRBJ2-2; perhaps TRBD1 as D (5 bases). The CDR3 runs to 15 residues. Deletions cut 1 base from V and 2 bases from J, with 8 bases between. Per germline, CDR1 LNHNV and CDR2 YYDKDF (reference sequence). Looking up the rest from reference TRBV15 and TRBJ2-2 gives the full variable domain: DAMVIQNPRYQVTQFGKPVTLSCSQTLNHNVMYWYQQKSSQAPKLLFHYYDKDFNNEADTPDNFQSRRPNTSFCFLDIRSPGLGDTAMYLCATSRARGNTGELFFGEGSRLTVL.